This entry lists 31 T cell receptor beta chains sequenced from one sample in a study of T-cell memory formation after mild COVID-19. TCRdb itself ran the 5' RACE reads through MiXCR, one entry per CDR3 protein. The sample carries 350,000 to 500,000 distinct CDR3 sequences, around a quarter recorded once. Sequenced: PBMCs or a T cell subset sorted from them (not recorded which). The source is an adult woman who had mild COVID-19 (a few samples of this study predate the infection). Cell type and time point are not known.

The table lists this clonotype with a few counts. The chain links TRBV7-3 to TRBJ2-3, with 10 bases fitting TRBD2. This CDR3 is built from 18 residues. Germline CDR1 is SGHTA and CDR2 is FQGTGA. Losses at the gene ends were 3 bases for V and 2 bases for J; bases not matched to a gene: 11. The chain's CDR3 is CASSFQPSSGGLTDTQYF. Written as DNA, the CDR3 is TGTGCCAGCAGCTTTCAACCCTCTAGCGGGGGTCTCACAGATACGCAGTATTTT. The whole variable domain, remainder taken from reference TRBV7-3 and TRBJ2-3, is GAGVSQTPSNKVTEKGKYVELRCDPISGHTALYWYRQSLGQGPEFLIYFQGTGAADDSGLPNDRFFAVRPEGSVSTLKIQRTERGDSAVYLCASSFQPSSGGLTDTQYFGPGTRLTVL.

The chain joins TRBV7-8 to TRBJ1-2; D is unclear. The V end lost 1 base, the J end lost 7 bases, and 13 bases lay between the germline ends. This CDR3 has 14 residues. Germline V gives CDR1 SGHVS, CDR2 FQNEAQ. The CDR3 spells CASSLVAPPGGYTF. The CDR3 DNA reads as TGTGCCAGCAGCTTAGTGGCCCCTCCGGGTGGCTACACCTTC.

This clonotype appeared many times. This chain connects TRBV6-6 to TRBJ1-1, with TRBD1 matching over 8 bases. V lost 5 bases and J lost 3; bases outside the gene matches: 8. The CDR3 consists of 15 residues. The germline V gene encodes CDR1 MNHNY and CDR2 SVGAGI (reference sequence). In DNA form, the CDR3 reads TGTGCCAGCAGTGGAGACAGGGGTGTTCACACTGAAGCTTTCTTT. Encoded protein: CASSGDRGVHTEAFF.

There are many counts of this clonotype. V and J are TRBV19 and TRBJ2-3; 10 bases are a match to TRBD2. The germline gives CDR1 LNHDA, CDR2 SQIVND (reference sequence). The CDR3 consists of 15 residues. The V gene end was trimmed by 6 bases and the J gene end by 4 bases; junction bases not matched to a gene: 7. The CDR3, as DNA: TGTGCCAGTAGAGCGGCTAGCGGGAGAGCAGATACGCAGTATTTT. Encoded protein: CASRAASGRADTQYF. The full variable domain, rest sourced from reference TRBV19 and TRBJ2-3, is DGGITQSPKYLFRKEGQNVTLSCEQNLNHDAMYWYRQDPGQGLRLIYYSQIVNDFQKGDIAEGYSVSREKKESFPLTVTSAQKNPTAFYLCASRAASGRADTQYFGPGTRLTVL.

The chain recombines TRBV3-1 with TRBJ2-7; maybe TRBD1 (6 bases). This CDR3 has 14 amino acids. The germline V gene has CDR1 LGHDT and CDR2 YNNKEL (reference sequence). Trimming left V 4 bases short and J 4 bases short, with 14 bases between. The CDR3 loop is CASSRRGSGYEQYF. The CDR3 nucleotides are TGTGCCAGCAGCCGCAGGGGTTCTGGGTACGAGCAGTACTTC.

This clonotype was seen a few times. The chain recombines TRBV10-2 with TRBJ2-7; D call uncertain. The CDR3 length is 11 residues. Between the trimmed V and J ends, which lost 2 bases and 5 bases, there was a span of 4 bases. The V gene's germline CDR1 is WSHSY and CDR2 SAAADI. CDR3 sequence: CASSENNEQYF. DNA of the CDR3: TGCGCCAGCAGTGAGAATAACGAGCAGTACTTC.

V and J are TRBV24-1 and TRBJ1-5, with 9 bases that match TRBD1. The germline CDR1 and CDR2 sequences are KGHDR and SFDVKD. The CDR3 totals 15 residues. Trimming removed 6 bases from V and 7 bases from J; junction bases left unmatched: 9. The CDR3 nucleotides read TGTGCCACCAGTCAGACCGGGACAGGGCAACAGCCCCAGCATTTT. This translates into CATSQTGTGQQPQHF.

This clonotype was seen a handful of times. The chain is built from TRBV2 and TRBJ2-7; 10 nucleotides match TRBD2. In germline, CDR1 is SNHLY, CDR2 FYNNEI. V lost 7 bases, J lost 5 bases, and 8 bases stayed unmatched. The CDR3 has 14 residues. Here the CDR3 DNA reads TGTGCCAGCACCCCTAGCGGGAGATACGACGAGCAGTACTTC. Its protein product is CASTPSGRYDEQYF.

This clonotype was observed a handful of times. V usage is TRBV20-1 and J usage is TRBJ2-1, with D maybe TRBD2 (6 bases). Germline V gene data show CDR1 as DFQATT and CDR2 as SNEGSKA (reference sequence). The CDR3 is 15 amino acids. Trimming left V 6 bases short and J 15 bases short, with 30 bases between. CDR3 sequence: CSAKAQRLSTSLAFF. For the CDR3, the DNA is TGCAGTGCCAAGGCCCAACGGCTTTCCACATCACTAGCGTTCTTC.

This clonotype appeared many times. The chain has TRBV25-1 and TRBJ2-7, with D unclear. This CDR3 contains 10 residues. The V gene's germline CDR1 is MGHDK and CDR2 SYGVNS. The ends were cut back, 3 bases at V and 3 bases at J, with 0 bases in the middle. The CDR3 sequence: CASSDYEQYF. As DNA, the CDR3 is TGTGCCAGCAGTGACTACGAGCAGTACTTC.

The CDR3 spells CASSESLGRRYEQYF. CDR3 DNA sequence: TGTGCCAGCAGTGAATCTTTGGGTAGGAGATACGAGCAGTACTTC. The chain is built from TRBV25-1 and TRBJ2-7, with D uncertain. Deletions cut 1 base from V and 4 bases from J, with 14 bases between. CDR3 size: 15 residues. Germline assignment: CDR1 MGHDK and CDR2 SYGVNS.

The V call is TRBV6-6, the J call TRBJ2-5; 15 nucleotides line up with TRBD2. V was pared by 6 bases and J by 4 bases, with 6 bases of the junction left unmatched. Germline V CDR1 and CDR2: MNHNY, SVGAGI (reference sequence). The CDR3 totals 16 residues. CDR3 residues: CASRPLGLAGGETQYF. Here the CDR3 DNA reads TGTGCCAGCAGACCCCTGGGACTAGCGGGAGGAGAGACCCAGTACTTC.

This clonotype was counted a few times. The J gene is TRBJ1-1, the V gene TRBV2; a weak D match, TRBD1 (5 bases). The CDR3 totals 16 residues. The germline V and J ends were trimmed by 4 bases and 5 bases, with 20 bases remaining between them. From germline, CDR1 is SNHLY and CDR2 FYNNEI. The DNA of the CDR3 is TGTGCCAGCAGTGCCCCGGGGCAGGGCCCGGAGACTGAAGCTTTCTTT. Amino acids: CASSAPGQGPETEAFF.

This clonotype came up once. The CDR3 nucleotides read TGTGCCACTACCTCCCCGAGGGCATCCTCAAACTATGGCTACACCTTC. It translates to CATTSPRASSNYGYTF. The rearrangement uses TRBV19 and TRBJ1-2; no clear D. V was pared by 10 bases and J by 2 bases, with 23 bases between. CDR3 length: 16 amino acids. Germline CDR1 is LNHDA and CDR2 is SQIVND (reference sequence).

The chain uses TRBV5-1 and TRBJ2-7, with TRBD1 matching 9 bases. The ends lost 3 bases at V and 3 bases at J; junction bases unmatched: 4. Germline V gene data show CDR1 as SGHRS and CDR2 as YFSETQ. This CDR3 spans 14 amino acids. The CDR3 nucleotides read TGCGCCAGCAGCTCCTTGGACAGGGGCTACGAGCAGTACTTC. The encoded protein is CASSSLDRGYEQYF.

The rearrangement links TRBV5-4 to TRBJ2-5; 10 bases line up with TRBD2. With 5 bases clipped from V and 5 bases from J, the junction kept 12 bases outside the gene matches. Germline V gives CDR1 SGHNT, CDR2 YYREEE (reference sequence). There are 16 residues in the CDR3. This CDR3 is CASSSGLAAGGETQYF. As DNA, the CDR3 is TGTGCCAGCAGTTCCGGACTAGCGGCAGGAGGGGAGACCCAGTACTTC.

V usage is TRBV29-1 and J usage is TRBJ2-2; TRBD1 aligns across 9 bases. With V trimmed by 5 bases and J by 1 base, 5 bases remained unmatched. Germline values: CDR1 SQVTM, CDR2 ANQGSEA. The CDR3 sequence is 15 residues long. CDR3 coding DNA: TGCAGCGTTTACACAGGGGGCAAGAACACCGGGGAGCTGTTTTTT. Its translation: CSVYTGGKNTGELFF.

V gene TRBV24-1 combines with J gene TRBJ2-3; weak D call: TRBD1 (6 bases). The CDR3 consists of 15 residues. CDR1 KGHDR and CDR2 SFDVKD come from the germline V gene. The germline V and J ends were trimmed by 2 bases and 1 base, with 9 bases remaining between them. This CDR3 reads CATSDSRGRTDTQYF. In DNA form, the CDR3 reads TGTGCCACCAGTGATTCCAGGGGACGCACAGATACGCAGTATTTT.

In this sample, this clonotype turned up many times. The chain combines TRBV13 with TRBJ2-1; TRBD1 agrees at 8 bases. The CDR3 loop spans 13 amino acids. V trimming: 5 bases; J trimming: 7 bases; junction bases outside the gene matches: 4. Germline CDR1 and CDR2: PRHDT and FYEKMQ (reference sequence). The CDR3 spells CASSPGGGNEQFF. The DNA of the CDR3 is TGTGCCAGCAGCCCAGGGGGCGGGAATGAGCAGTTCTTC.

There are a few counts of this clonotype. This sequence joins TRBV7-6 and TRBJ2-7; D may correspond to TRBD1 or TRBD2 (5 bases each). This CDR3 contains 14 residues. Trimming took off 5 bases at V and 2 bases at J, with 13 bases between the two ends. The germline V gene encodes CDR1 SGHVS and CDR2 FNYEAQ. The CDR3 region has the DNA TGTGCCAGCAGCCCCCGGGACGCAACCTACGAGCAGTACTTC. Translating it yields CASSPRDATYEQYF. The variable domain in full, with the rest retrieved from reference TRBV7-6 and TRBJ2-7, is GAGVSQSPRYKVTKRGQDVALRCDPISGHVSLYWYRQALGQGPEFLTYFNYEAQQDKSGLPNDRFSAERPEGSISTLTIQRTEQRDSAMYRCASSPRDATYEQYFGPGTRLTVT.

This clonotype was seen a handful of times. The rearrangement uses TRBV20-1 and TRBJ2-3, with D possibly being TRBD1 (5 bases). There are 16 residues in the CDR3. V lost 0 bases and J 1 base, leaving 14 bases between the germline ends. Germline lookup yields CDR1 DFQATT and CDR2 SNEGSKA (reference sequence). The CDR3, as DNA: TGCAGTGCTAGAGATTGGGGCAGCCGAGGCACAGATACGCAGTATTTT. Its translation is CSARDWGSRGTDTQYF.

The chain employs TRBV5-6 and TRBJ1-1; D perhaps matches TRBD1 (5 bases). V was pared by 6 bases and J by 4 bases, with 16 bases between. Germline CDR1 reads SGHDT; CDR2 reads YYEEEE. CDR3 length equals 14 residues. The chain's CDR3 is CASKGATAPTEAFF. The CDR3 coding sequence is TGTGCCAGCAAAGGGGCGACAGCCCCCACTGAAGCTTTCTTT.

The chain carries TRBV11-2 and TRBJ1-1; tentative D call: TRBD1 (5 bases). Trimming cost V 5 bases and J 5 bases, with 15 bases left between them. Germline V gene data show CDR1 as SGHAT and CDR2 as FQNNGV. CDR3 length: 14 residues. The CDR3 region is CASSPWGGRTEAFF. DNA of the CDR3: TGTGCCAGCAGCCCCTGGGGGGGGAGGACTGAAGCTTTCTTT.

A few counts support this clonotype. The chain carries TRBV5-4 and TRBJ2-3, with D tentatively TRBD1 (6 bases). This CDR3 is built from 14 residues. Per germline, CDR1 SGHNT and CDR2 YYREEE (reference sequence). Between the trimmed V and J ends, which lost 4 bases and 3 bases, there was a span of 12 bases. The CDR3 here is CASSRDTETDTQYF. The CDR3 DNA reads as TGTGCCAGCAGCCGGGACACGGAGACAGATACGCAGTATTTT.

Only a few counts were recorded for this clonotype. The gene calls are TRBV7-2 and TRBJ2-2; D gene ambiguous. Trimming cost V 4 bases and J 6 bases, with 9 bases left between them. Germline V gives CDR1 SGHTA, CDR2 FQGNSA. The CDR3 runs 13 residues. This CDR3 reads CASSSAVPGELFF. For the CDR3, the DNA is TGTGCCAGCAGCTCCGCGGTGCCCGGGGAGCTGTTTTTT. Full variable domain (rest looked up from reference TRBV7-2 and TRBJ2-2): GAGVSQSPSNKVTEKGKDVELRCDPISGHTALYWYRQSLGQGLEFLIYFQGNSAPDKSGLPSDRFSAERTGGSVSTLTIQRTQQEDSAVYLCASSSAVPGELFFGEGSRLTVL.

This sequence joins TRBV29-1 and TRBJ1-5; D is undetermined. This CDR3 is built from 14 residues. CDR1 is SQVTM and CDR2 is ANQGSEA in the germline V gene. Trimming took 6 bases from V and 5 from J, leaving 17 bases between them. The CDR3: CSVGKSGRDQPQHF. In DNA form, the CDR3 reads TGCAGCGTAGGCAAGAGCGGGAGGGATCAGCCCCAGCATTTT.

The V gene is TRBV20-1, the J gene TRBJ2-1; possibly TRBD2 for D (6 bases). CDR1 and CDR2 from the germline V gene are DFQATT and SNEGSKA (reference sequence). V was clipped by 3 bases and J by 12 bases, with 21 bases between them. The CDR3 has 14 amino acids. The CDR3 region has the DNA TGCAGTGCTAGGGATCCGATGGCGGCCGGGGGGCAGTTCTTC. Translated, it gives CSARDPMAAGGQFF.

The V gene is TRBV29-1, the J gene TRBJ2-7; D is tentatively TRBD1 or TRBD2 (5 bases each). Trimming removed 7 bases at V and 2 bases at J, with 12 bases between. The CDR3 length is 12 residues. Germline loops: CDR1 SQVTM, CDR2 ANQGSEA. DNA of the CDR3: TGCAGCGCCGGGACGGGACCCTACGAGCAGTACTTC. Amino acids: CSAGTGPYEQYF.

This clonotype has only a few counts. The chain uses TRBV29-1 and TRBJ2-5; 7 bases align to TRBD2. CDR3 length: 14 residues. With V trimmed by 4 bases and J by 4 bases, 9 bases remained unmatched. Germline CDR1 and CDR2: SQVTM and ANQGSEA. CDR3 DNA sequence: TGCAGCGTTGGAGGAGGGAGGGTTGGAGAGACCCAGTACTTC. Translated, it gives CSVGGGRVGETQYF.

V is TRBV4-1 and J is TRBJ1-1, with 7 positions matching TRBD1. This CDR3 has 17 residues. Germline CDR1 MGHRA, CDR2 YSYEKL. After removal of 4 bases from V and 3 bases from J, the junction contained 14 bases not matched to a gene. CDR3 sequence reads: CASSPSPGTEWHTEAFF. The CDR3 DNA follows: TGCGCCAGCAGCCCTTCCCCCGGGACAGAATGGCACACTGAAGCTTTCTTT.

This clonotype has only a few counts. The chain is built from TRBV11-2 and TRBJ1-2; 7 positions match TRBD1. From germline, CDR1 is SGHAT and CDR2 FQNNGV. This CDR3 has 14 amino acids. V trimming: 4 bases; J trimming: 8 bases; junction bases outside the gene matches: 10. CDR3 amino acids: CASSSQTGLGGYTF. The CDR3 DNA reads TGTGCCAGCAGCTCCCAGACAGGGTTAGGCGGCTACACCTTC.